This T cell receptor beta chain was identified during a study of shared clonotypes between healthy human individuals. Germline lookup yields CDR1 SGDLS and CDR2 YYNGEE. V dropped 0 bases and J dropped 2 bases, with 14 bases sitting between them. The CDR3 extends over 16 amino acids. Generated by immunoSEQ multiplex PCR, the TCRdb table keeps only in-frame clones and is missing some. The sample includes 780,000 or so clones, over 55% of them seen just once. This TCR derives from a woman in her twenties or thirties in good health. Material for sequencing was memory CD4+ T cells sorted from blood. The sample's subset: CD45RA-negative fraction. The chain is built from TRBV9 and TRBJ2-5; the D is unclear. The CDR3 reads CASSVAVNTRQETQYF. CDR3 bases: TGTGCCAGCAGCGTAGCTGTGAACACCCGTCAAGAGACCCAGTACTTC.